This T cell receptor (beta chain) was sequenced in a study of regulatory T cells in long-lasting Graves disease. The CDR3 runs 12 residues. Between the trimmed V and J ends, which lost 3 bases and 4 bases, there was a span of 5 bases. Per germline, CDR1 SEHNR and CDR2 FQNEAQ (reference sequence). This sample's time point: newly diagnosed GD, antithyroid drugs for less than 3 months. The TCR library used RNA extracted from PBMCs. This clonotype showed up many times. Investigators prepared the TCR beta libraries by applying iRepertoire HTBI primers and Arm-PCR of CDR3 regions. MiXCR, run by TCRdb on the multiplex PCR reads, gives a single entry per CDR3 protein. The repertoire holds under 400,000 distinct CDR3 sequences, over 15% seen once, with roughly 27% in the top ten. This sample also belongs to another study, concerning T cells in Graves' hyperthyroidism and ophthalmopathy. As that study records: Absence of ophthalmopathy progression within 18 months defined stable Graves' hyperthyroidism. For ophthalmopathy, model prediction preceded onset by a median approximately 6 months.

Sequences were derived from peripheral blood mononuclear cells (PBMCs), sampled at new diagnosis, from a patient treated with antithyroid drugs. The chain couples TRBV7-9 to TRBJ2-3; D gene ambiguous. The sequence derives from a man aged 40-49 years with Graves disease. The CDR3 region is CASSFIPDTQYF. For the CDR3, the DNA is TGTGCCAGCAGCTTTATCCCAGATACGCAGTATTTT.